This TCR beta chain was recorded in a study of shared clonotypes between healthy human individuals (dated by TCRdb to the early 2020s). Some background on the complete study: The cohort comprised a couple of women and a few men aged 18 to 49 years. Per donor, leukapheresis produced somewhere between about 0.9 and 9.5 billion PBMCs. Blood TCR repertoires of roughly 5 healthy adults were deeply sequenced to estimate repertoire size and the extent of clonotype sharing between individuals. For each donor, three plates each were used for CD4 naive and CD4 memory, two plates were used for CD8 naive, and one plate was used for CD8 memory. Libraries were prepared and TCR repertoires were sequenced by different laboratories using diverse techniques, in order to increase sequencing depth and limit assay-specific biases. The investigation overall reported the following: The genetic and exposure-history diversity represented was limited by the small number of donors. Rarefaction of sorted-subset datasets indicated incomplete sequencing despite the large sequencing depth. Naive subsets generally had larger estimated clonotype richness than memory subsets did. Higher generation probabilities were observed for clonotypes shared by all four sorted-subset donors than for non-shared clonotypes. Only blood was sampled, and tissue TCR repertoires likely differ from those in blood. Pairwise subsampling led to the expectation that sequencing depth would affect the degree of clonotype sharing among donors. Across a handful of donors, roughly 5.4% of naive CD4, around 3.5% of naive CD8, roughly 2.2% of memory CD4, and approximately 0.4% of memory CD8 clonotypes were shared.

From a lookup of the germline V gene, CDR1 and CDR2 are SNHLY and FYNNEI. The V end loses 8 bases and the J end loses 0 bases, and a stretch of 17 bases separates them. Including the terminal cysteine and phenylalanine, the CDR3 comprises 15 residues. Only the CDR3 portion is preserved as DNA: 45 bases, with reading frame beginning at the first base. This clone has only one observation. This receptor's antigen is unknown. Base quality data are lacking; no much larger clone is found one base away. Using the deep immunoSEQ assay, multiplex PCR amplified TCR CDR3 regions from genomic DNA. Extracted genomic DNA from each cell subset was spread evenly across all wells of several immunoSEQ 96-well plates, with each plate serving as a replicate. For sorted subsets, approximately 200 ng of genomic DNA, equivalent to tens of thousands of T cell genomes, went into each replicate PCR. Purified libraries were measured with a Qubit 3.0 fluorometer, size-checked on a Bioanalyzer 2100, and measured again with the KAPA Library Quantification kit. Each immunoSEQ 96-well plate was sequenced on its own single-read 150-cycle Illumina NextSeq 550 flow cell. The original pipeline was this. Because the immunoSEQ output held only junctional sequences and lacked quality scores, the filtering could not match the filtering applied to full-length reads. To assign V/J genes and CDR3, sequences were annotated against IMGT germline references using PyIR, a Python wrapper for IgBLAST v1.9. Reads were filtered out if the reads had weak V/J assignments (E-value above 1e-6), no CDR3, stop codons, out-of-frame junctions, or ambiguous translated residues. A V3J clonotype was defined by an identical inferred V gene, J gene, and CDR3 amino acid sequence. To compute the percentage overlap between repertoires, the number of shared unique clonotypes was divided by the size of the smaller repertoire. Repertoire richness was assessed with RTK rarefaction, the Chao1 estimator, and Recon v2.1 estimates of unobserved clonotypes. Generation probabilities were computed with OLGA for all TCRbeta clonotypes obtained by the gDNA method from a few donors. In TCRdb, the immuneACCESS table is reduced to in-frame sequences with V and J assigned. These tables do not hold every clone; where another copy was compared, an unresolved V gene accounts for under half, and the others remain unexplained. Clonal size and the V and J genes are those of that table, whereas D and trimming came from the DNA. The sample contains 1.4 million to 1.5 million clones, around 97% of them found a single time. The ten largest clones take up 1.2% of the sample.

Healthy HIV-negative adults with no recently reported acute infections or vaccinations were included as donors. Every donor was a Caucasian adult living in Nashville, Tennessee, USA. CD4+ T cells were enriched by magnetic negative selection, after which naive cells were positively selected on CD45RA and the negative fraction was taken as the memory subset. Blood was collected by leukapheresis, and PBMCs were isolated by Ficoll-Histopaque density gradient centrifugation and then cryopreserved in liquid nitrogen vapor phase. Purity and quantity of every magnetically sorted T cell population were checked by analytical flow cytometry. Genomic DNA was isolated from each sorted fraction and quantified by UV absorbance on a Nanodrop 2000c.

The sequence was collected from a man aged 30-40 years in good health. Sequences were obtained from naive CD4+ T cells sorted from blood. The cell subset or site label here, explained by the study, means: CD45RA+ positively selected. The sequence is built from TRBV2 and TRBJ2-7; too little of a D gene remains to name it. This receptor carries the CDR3 CASGAGHSSSYEQYF. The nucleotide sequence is TGTGCCAGCGGCGCAGGTCACTCCTCCTCCTACGAGCAGTACTTC. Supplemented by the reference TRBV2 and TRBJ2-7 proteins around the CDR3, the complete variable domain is EPEVTQTPSHQVTQMGQEVILRCVPISNHLYFYWYRQILGQKVEFLVSFYNNEISEKSEIFDDQFSVERPDGSNFTLKIRSTKLEDSAMYFCASGAGHSSSYEQYFGPGTRLTVT.